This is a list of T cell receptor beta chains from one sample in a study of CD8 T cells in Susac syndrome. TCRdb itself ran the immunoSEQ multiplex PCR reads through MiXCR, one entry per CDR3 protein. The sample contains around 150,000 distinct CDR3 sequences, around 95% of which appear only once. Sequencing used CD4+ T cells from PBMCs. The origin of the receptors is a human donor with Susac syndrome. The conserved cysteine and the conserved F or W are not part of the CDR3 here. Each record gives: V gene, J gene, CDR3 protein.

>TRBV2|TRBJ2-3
ASSPQGSNTQY
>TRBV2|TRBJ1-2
ASSPPQGQNYGYT
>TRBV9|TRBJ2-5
ASSPTGRYQETQY
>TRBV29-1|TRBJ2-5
SVGKAGEKTQY
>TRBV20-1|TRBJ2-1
SAPRRSKNEQF
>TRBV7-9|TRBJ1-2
ASSPIDSYGYT
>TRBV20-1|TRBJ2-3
SAILAGGTDTQY
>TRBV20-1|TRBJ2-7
SARSGGEQY
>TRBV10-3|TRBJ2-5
ASAPEQLSGTQY
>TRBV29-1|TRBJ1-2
SVAPLLARGYT
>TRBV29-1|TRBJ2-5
SALVSQETQY
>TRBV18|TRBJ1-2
ASSPTEDGYT
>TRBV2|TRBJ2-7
ASSGGQGPYEQY
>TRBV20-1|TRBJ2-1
SARGASGGVYEQF
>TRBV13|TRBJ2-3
ASSLLAVAASTDTQY
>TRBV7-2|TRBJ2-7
ASSLAGDEY
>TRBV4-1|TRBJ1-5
ASSQGGGGTAIGPQH
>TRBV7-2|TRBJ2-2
ASSPRANTGELF
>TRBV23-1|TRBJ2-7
ASSQSSTGGSFSYEQY
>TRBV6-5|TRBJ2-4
ASSYSIGEAKNIQY
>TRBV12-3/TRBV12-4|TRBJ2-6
ASSLRNSGGPGANVLT